Shown below are 30 T cell receptor beta chains from a single sample sequenced in a study of primary melanoma T cells and metastatic recurrence. Libraries were prepared by immunoSEQ multiplex PCR; TCRdb keeps only in-frame clonotypes and omits some of them. The sample lists 140 to 150 clones; about 79% were seen once. Sequences were obtained from melanoma tumor tissue. The receptors originated from a human donor with melanoma.

V and J are TRBV29-1 and TRBJ1-2; TRBD1 matches 11 bases. The CDR3 contains 13 residues. CDR1 SQVTM and CDR2 ANQGSEA come from the germline V gene. V trimming: 6 bases; J trimming: 4 bases; junction bases outside the gene matches: 4. CDR3 in DNA: TGCAGCGTCCTCGGGACAGGGGGCTATGGCTACACCTTC. Its translation: CSVLGTGGYGYTF.

The V and J genes are TRBV19 and TRBJ1-2; 8 bases match TRBD1. The ends lost 6 bases at V and 4 bases at J; junction bases unmatched: 13. CDR1 is LNHDA, CDR2 SQIVND, per germline (reference sequence). The CDR3 loop spans 16 amino acids. For the CDR3, the DNA is TGTGCCAGTAGCCTGGACAGGGCGTTTAACCTCTATGGCTACACCTTC. It is translated as CASSLDRAFNLYGYTF.

This sequence joins TRBV19 and TRBJ1-2, with 8 bases that match TRBD1. The CDR3 loop spans 14 amino acids. The germline CDR1 and CDR2 sequences are LNHDA and SQIVND (reference sequence). V lost 0 bases to trimming and J lost 9 bases; unmatched junction nucleotides: 6. The CDR3 DNA is TGTGCCAGTAGTATAGATCCCTGGACAGGGAGCTACACCTTC. Translation: CASSIDPWTGSYTF. The variable domain in full, with the rest retrieved from reference TRBV19 and TRBJ1-2, is DGGITQSPKYLFRKEGQNVTLSCEQNLNHDAMYWYRQDPGQGLRLIYYSQIVNDFQKGDIAEGYSVSREKKESFPLTVTSAQKNPTAFYLCASSIDPWTGSYTFGSGTRLTVV.

The chain combines TRBV9 with TRBJ2-3; D not certain. The CDR3 is made up of 16 amino acids. CDR1 SGDLS and CDR2 YYNGEE come from the germline V gene. V was clipped by 0 bases and J by 2 bases, with 13 bases between them. The CDR3 DNA reads as TGTGCCAGCAGCGTAGGGCGGACGGAGCCCACAGATACGCAGTATTTT. Translating it yields CASSVGRTEPTDTQYF.

The chain uses TRBV19 and TRBJ1-1; 10 nucleotides align to TRBD1. Germline lookup yields CDR1 LNHDA and CDR2 SQIVND (reference sequence). V lost 10 bases and J lost 5; bases outside the gene matches: 13. The CDR3 is 15 residues long. The CDR3 here is CATRDRGAQGTEAFF. As DNA, the CDR3 is TGTGCCACCAGGGACAGGGGCGCGCAAGGAACTGAAGCTTTCTTT.

V is TRBV6-8 and J is TRBJ1-2, with D unclear. Germline CDR1 and CDR2: MNHGY and SAAAGT. The CDR3 length is 12 residues. V lost 10 bases to trimming and J lost 3 bases, with 12 bases between them. CDR3 residues: CAINTVYYGYTF. The CDR3 coding sequence is TGTGCCATCAACACGGTCTACTATGGCTACACCTTC.

The chain recombines TRBV28 with TRBJ2-7, with no clear D. The CDR3 length is 12 residues. In germline, CDR1 is MDHEN, CDR2 SYDVKM. The V end was cut by 5 bases, the J end by 2 bases, with 7 bases between. The CDR3 region is CASSTYPYEQYF. The CDR3 DNA is TGTGCCAGCAGTACCTACCCCTACGAGCAGTACTTC.

This clone was recorded only once. The chain recombines TRBV6-8 with TRBJ2-1; D may be TRBD1 (5 bases). Germline loops: CDR1 MNHGY, CDR2 SAAAGT. V lost 7 bases, J lost 0 bases, and 10 bases lay in between. The CDR3 length is 14 residues. For the CDR3, the DNA is TGTGCCAGCAAAGGGGTGGGCTCCTACAATGAGCAGTTCTTC. Translating it yields CASKGVGSYNEQFF.

In nucleotides, the CDR3 is TGTGCCAGTAGTATGAGGCTCCCCGGGACCGGCAGGCAAAAACTGTTTTTT. Amino acids: CASSMRLPGTGRQKLFF. The gene calls are TRBV19 and TRBJ1-4, with a weak D call TRBD1 (5 bases). Germline CDR1 is LNHDA and CDR2 is SQIVND (reference sequence). This CDR3 is built from 17 residues. Trimming removed 3 bases from V and 9 bases from J, with 23 bases in between.

V usage is TRBV10-1 and J usage is TRBJ2-1, with TRBD1 matching 8 bases. The CDR3 contains 13 residues. Germline CDR1 is WNHNN and CDR2 is SYGVQD (reference sequence). J gave up 12 bases and V 6 bases, and 10 bases lay outside the gene matches. The CDR3 DNA sequence: TGCGCCAGCAGCTCCGGACAGGGTACTACGCAGTTCTTC. Translation: CASSSGQGTTQFF.

The chain has TRBV10-3 and TRBJ1-1; possibly TRBD1 for D (6 bases). CDR3 length: 20 residues. Trimming pared 0 bases from V and 0 bases from J, leaving 23 bases between. CDR1 and CDR2 (germline): ENHRY, SYGVKD. In nucleotides, the CDR3 is TGTGCCATCAGTGAGTCGACTCGGGGGGGCCGTATGGGGATGAACACTGAAGCTTTCTTT. Amino acids: CAISESTRGGRMGMNTEAFF.

A single count supports this clone. This chain uses TRBV6-8 with TRBJ1-2; no clear D gene. Germline loops: CDR1 MNHGY, CDR2 SAAAGT. V was pared by 8 bases and J by 2 bases, with 9 bases between. The length of the CDR3 is 12 residues. CDR3 bases: TGTGCCAGCGGAGAACCAAACTATGGCTACACCTTC. This translates into CASGEPNYGYTF.

The chain uses TRBV23-1 and TRBJ1-3; possible D gene TRBD1, 6 bases. TRBV23-1 is filed as an ORF, its function uncertain. The CDR3 runs 17 residues. Deletions cut 6 bases from V and 0 bases from J, with 18 bases between. The CDR3 is CASSPRWGGRSGNTIYF. CDR3 nucleotides: TGCGCCAGCAGCCCGCGGTGGGGGGGCCGCTCTGGAAACACCATATATTTT.

This clone appeared a few times. The CDR3 nucleotides are TGTGCCAGCAGTTACACCCCACCTCGACAGGGGGGAAAAAATCAGCCCCAGCATTTT. It is translated as CASSYTPPRQGGKNQPQHF. The chain couples TRBV6-8 to TRBJ1-5; 9 bases agree with TRBD1. This CDR3 spans 19 amino acids. CDR1 is MNHGY, CDR2 SAAAGT, per germline. The V and J ends lost 2 bases and 4 bases, in that order; junction bases with no gene match: 15.

The CDR3 is CATSRDGVGLAKNIQYF. DNA of the CDR3: TGTGCCACCAGCAGAGATGGGGTTGGATTAGCCAAAAACATTCAGTACTTC. The chain is built from TRBV15 and TRBJ2-4, with D unclear. CDR3 length equals 17 residues. Germline CDR1 reads LNHNV; CDR2 reads YYDKDF (reference sequence). V was cut by 0 bases and J by 0 bases, with 12 bases left in between.

The V gene is TRBV6-8, the J gene TRBJ2-5; 7 bases align to TRBD2. The junction had 27 bases not matched to a gene; V was cut back by 5 bases and J by 0 bases. The CDR3 is 22 residues long. The germline V gene has CDR1 MNHGY and CDR2 SAAAGT. DNA for the CDR3: TGTGCCAGCAGTCACCTTTGGGAGGGCTGGCTCCCCCCACGAGGGGACCAAGAGACCCAGTACTTC. Its translation is CASSHLWEGWLPPRGDQETQYF.

The J gene is TRBJ2-3, the V gene TRBV19; TRBD1 might be the D (6 bases). The CDR3 covers 14 residues. With 5 bases removed from V and 0 bases from J, the gap between germline ends came to 9 bases. Germline lookup yields CDR1 LNHDA and CDR2 SQIVND (reference sequence). The CDR3 sequence: CASSQGHSTDTQYF. In DNA, the CDR3 is TGTGCCAGTAGTCAGGGACATAGCACAGATACGCAGTATTTT.

This chain joins TRBV6-8 and TRBJ2-7; 12 nucleotides line up with TRBD2. Germline V gene lookup returns CDR1 MNHGY and CDR2 SAAAGT. The length of the CDR3 is 14 residues. V lost 6 bases and J lost 2; bases outside the gene matches: 2. The CDR3 DNA sequence: TGTGCCAGCAGACGACTAGCGGGGGCCTACGAGCAGTACTTC. As protein: CASRRLAGAYEQYF.

This clone occurred a few times. The rearrangement links TRBV19 to TRBJ2-6, with D perhaps matching TRBD2 (6 bases). Trimming removed 7 bases at V and 0 bases at J, with 13 bases between. From germline, CDR1 is LNHDA and CDR2 SQIVND (reference sequence). The CDR3 runs 16 residues. CDR3 amino acids: CASKGGFLSGANVLTF. The CDR3 DNA is TGTGCCAGTAAAGGAGGGTTCCTCTCTGGGGCCAACGTCCTGACTTTC. Together with reference TRBV19 and TRBJ2-6, the CDR3 gives the full variable domain: DGGITQSPKYLFRKEGQNVTLSCEQNLNHDAMYWYRQDPGQGLRLIYYSQIVNDFQKGDIAEGYSVSREKKESFPLTVTSAQKNPTAFYLCASKGGFLSGANVLTFGAGSRLTVL.

The rearrangement joins TRBV19 to TRBJ1-5; possible D gene TRBD1, 5 bases. The CDR3 totals 14 residues. V was cut by 5 bases and J by 1 base, with 9 bases left in between. From germline, CDR1 is LNHDA and CDR2 SQIVND (reference sequence). The CDR3 sequence: CASSLGLSNQPQHF. The DNA of the CDR3 is TGTGCCAGTAGTTTGGGGCTGAGCAATCAGCCCCAGCATTTT.

The chain joins TRBV7-7 to TRBJ2-3; D gene uncertain. Germline assignment: CDR1 SSHAT and CDR2 FNYEAQ (reference sequence). Deletions cut 3 bases from V and 6 bases from J, with 13 bases between. There are 14 residues in the CDR3. This CDR3 reads CASSLVTSRDTQYF. CDR3 DNA: TGTGCCAGCAGCTTGGTAACAAGTAGGGATACGCAGTATTTT. The variable domain in full, completed from reference TRBV7-7 and TRBJ2-3, reads GAGVSQSPRYKVTKRGQDVTLRCDPISSHATLYWYQQALGQGPEFLTYFNYEAQPDKSGLPSDRFSAERPEGSISTLTIQRTEQRDSAMYRCASSLVTSRDTQYFGPGTRLTVL.

The J gene is TRBJ1-2, the V gene TRBV19; 9 bases match TRBD1. V was pared by 6 bases and J by 3 bases, with 2 bases of the junction left unmatched. CDR3 size: 13 residues. Germline values: CDR1 LNHDA, CDR2 SQIVND (reference sequence). This CDR3 reads CASRGTGYYGYTF. The CDR3 DNA follows: TGTGCCAGTAGGGGGACAGGGTACTATGGCTACACCTTC.

This clone was seen more than once but under ten times. CDR3 in amino acids: CAWSVGNTEAFF. CDR3 sequence (DNA): TGTGCCTGGAGTGTCGGGAACACTGAAGCTTTCTTT. The chain is built from TRBV30 and TRBJ1-1, with D uncertain. CDR1 and CDR2 from the germline V gene are GTSNPN and SVGIG (reference sequence). V lost 0 bases, J lost 1 base, and 3 bases lay in between. This CDR3 has 12 amino acids.

Comment on this clone: The junction shows a germline mismatch at one end, possibly a read error. The chain joins TRBV6-8 to TRBJ2-1; possibly TRBD2 for D (8 bases). The germline CDR1 and CDR2 sequences are MNHGY and SAAAGT. This CDR3 has 13 amino acids. The CDR3 nucleotides read TGTGCCATCAGTGTAGCGGGACAGAATGAGCAGTTCTTC. It translates to CAISVAGQNEQFF.

V usage is TRBV19 and J usage is TRBJ2-5, with 7 bases fitting TRBD2. CDR1 and CDR2 from the germline V gene are LNHDA and SQIVND (reference sequence). The CDR3 length is 17 residues. Trimming cost V 2 bases and J 2 bases; bases outside gene matches: 11. The CDR3 coding sequence is TGTGCCAGTAGTATAAGCGGGGTGGTAGGGGCACAAGAGACCCAGTACTTC. Translating gives CASSISGVVGAQETQYF. Filled out from reference TRBV19 and TRBJ2-5, the complete variable domain reads DGGITQSPKYLFRKEGQNVTLSCEQNLNHDAMYWYRQDPGQGLRLIYYSQIVNDFQKGDIAEGYSVSREKKESFPLTVTSAQKNPTAFYLCASSISGVVGAQETQYFGPGTRLLVL.

The chain has TRBV19 and TRBJ2-1; D ambiguous. The CDR3 runs 13 residues. CDR1 is LNHDA and CDR2 is SQIVND in the germline V gene (reference sequence). The V gene lost 3 bases and the J gene lost 5 bases, with 8 bases spanning the gap. The CDR3 sequence is CASSMRWDNEQFF. The CDR3 coding sequence is TGTGCCAGTAGTATGCGGTGGGACAATGAGCAGTTCTTC. Complete variable domain (other parts from reference TRBV19 and TRBJ2-1): DGGITQSPKYLFRKEGQNVTLSCEQNLNHDAMYWYRQDPGQGLRLIYYSQIVNDFQKGDIAEGYSVSREKKESFPLTVTSAQKNPTAFYLCASSMRWDNEQFFGPGTRLTVL.

V gene TRBV10-2 combines with J gene TRBJ2-1; 9 bases align to TRBD2. With V trimmed by 6 bases and J by 2 bases, 5 bases remained unmatched. Looked up from germline, CDR1 is WSHSY and CDR2 is SAAADI. This CDR3 contains 15 residues. CDR3 region: CASRLAGLPYNEQFF. The DNA for the CDR3 is TGCGCCAGCAGGCTAGCGGGACTACCCTACAATGAGCAGTTCTTC.

V and J are TRBV10-2 and TRBJ2-3, with 7 nucleotides matching TRBD2. CDR3 length: 14 amino acids. Germline loops: CDR1 WSHSY, CDR2 SAAADI. Trimming took 6 bases from V and 3 from J; bases not matched to a gene: 6. CDR3 DNA: TGCGCCAGCAGGACCCCGGGGGGAACAGATACGCAGTATTTT. Translation: CASRTPGGTDTQYF.

The DNA for the CDR3 is TGTGCCAGCAGCCAAGGGCGCCGGGACCTCTATAAAACTAACTATGGCTACACCTTC. Translation gives CASSQGRRDLYKTNYGYTF. The rearrangement links TRBV14 to TRBJ1-2; maybe TRBD1 (5 bases). CDR1 is SGHDN and CDR2 is FVKESK in the germline V gene. The CDR3 consists of 19 residues. The germline V and J ends were trimmed by 1 base and 0 bases, with 21 bases remaining between them. Based on the CDR3 plus reference TRBV14 and TRBJ1-2, the full variable domain is EAGVTQFPSHSVIEKGQTVTLRCDPISGHDNLYWYRRVMGKEIKFLLHFVKESKQDESGMPNNRFLAERTGGTYSTLKVQPAELEDSGVYFCASSQGRRDLYKTNYGYTFGSGTRLTVV.

The CDR3: CASNSPGQQETQYF. For the CDR3, the DNA is TGTGCCAGTAATTCCCCGGGACAGCAAGAGACCCAGTACTTC. The chain links TRBV19 to TRBJ2-5; TRBD1 aligns across 7 bases. The CDR3 totals 14 residues. Trimming took 7 bases from V and 2 from J; bases not matched to a gene: 7. Germline lookup yields CDR1 LNHDA and CDR2 SQIVND (reference sequence).